A single sample is the source of the 17 T cell receptor beta chains below, sequenced in a study of cytomegalovirus exposure and HLA in healthy donors. PCR primers comprised 60 Vbeta and 13 Jbeta primers. Libraries were prepared by immunoSEQ multiplex PCR; TCRdb keeps only in-frame clonotypes and omits some of them. The sample consists of under 200,000 clones, around 68% of them appearing once. The sequenced sample consisted of PBMCs. These receptors all come from a woman in her forties in good health and CMV-seropositive.

This clone was observed once. This chain uses TRBV10-3 with TRBJ1-4; perhaps TRBD1 as D (5 bases). The CDR3 is 13 amino acids. The V and J ends lost 6 bases and 7 bases respectively, with 12 bases between them. The germline V gene has CDR1 ENHRY and CDR2 SYGVKD. DNA of the CDR3: TGTGCCATCAGCAGGGAAGGTGGTGAAAAACTGTTTTTT. Amino acids: CAISREGGEKLFF.

The chain recombines TRBV5-5 with TRBJ1-1, with TRBD1 as a possible D gene (6 bases). V gave up 3 bases and J gave up 7 bases, with 16 bases separating them. The CDR3 sequence is 14 residues long. Germline CDR1 and CDR2: SGHKS and YYEKEE (reference sequence). The CDR3 nucleotides are TGTGCCAGCAGCTGGGGACAACCCCCCGTTGAAGCTTTCTTT. It translates to CASSWGQPPVEAFF.

With respect to this clone: Other nucleotide sequences in the sample specify the same CDR3. The chain carries TRBV5-1 and TRBJ2-7; 7 bases align to TRBD2. Trimming took 0 bases from V and 0 from J; bases not matched to a gene: 3. This CDR3 contains 15 residues. Germline lookup yields CDR1 SGHRS and CDR2 YFSETQ. The DNA for the CDR3 is TGCGCCAGCAGCTTGGGGGGCGGGAGCTCCTACGAGCAGTACTTC. Translating gives CASSLGGGSSYEQYF.

V and J are TRBV6-5 and TRBJ2-1; 9 nucleotides line up with TRBD2. Germline-derived CDR1 and CDR2 are MNHEY and SVGAGI. This CDR3 is 15 amino acids long. V dropped 0 bases and J dropped 7; count of bases not matched to a gene: 4. DNA of the CDR3: TGTGCCAGCAGTTACTCTAGCGGGAGAACGAATGAGCAGTTCTTC. Its protein is CASSYSSGRTNEQFF.

V usage is TRBV9 and J usage is TRBJ1-1, with D perhaps TRBD1 (6 bases). The V gene lost 3 bases and the J gene lost 5 bases, with 14 bases spanning the gap. Germline CDR1 and CDR2: SGDLS and YYNGEE. The length of the CDR3 is 14 residues. The CDR3 sequence: CASSARGVETEAFF. For the CDR3, the DNA is TGTGCCAGCAGCGCCAGGGGTGTTGAGACTGAAGCTTTCTTT.

This clone was found a few times. The chain recombines TRBV7-9 with TRBJ1-6; TRBD1 is a possible D gene (5 bases). The CDR3 length is 18 residues. Germline V gene data show CDR1 as SEHNR and CDR2 as FQNEAQ (reference sequence). Trimming left V 8 bases short and J 0 bases short, with 20 bases between. CDR3 amino acids: CASETVQLISSYNSPLHF. CDR3 nucleotides: TGTGCCAGCGAGACAGTCCAACTCATCTCCTCCTATAATTCACCCCTCCACTTT.

This clone was counted between two and nine times. The chain combines TRBV19 with TRBJ1-2, with D tentatively TRBD1 (5 bases). The CDR3 runs 18 residues. Trimming took 6 bases from V and 5 from J, leaving 28 bases between them. Germline CDR1 is LNHDA and CDR2 is SQIVND (reference sequence). The DNA of the CDR3 is TGTGCCAGTAGGTTGACACTACGGGGGAGGGACTCCACTTATGGCTACACCTTC. Translated: CASRLTLRGRDSTYGYTF.

The table lists this clone with a few counts. This chain uses TRBV4-3 with TRBJ2-5, with D maybe TRBD1 (6 bases). The J call could be wrong; TRBJ2-7 is a better fit for the DNA end. In germline, CDR1 is LGHNA, CDR2 YSLEER. This CDR3 has 14 residues. CDR3 amino acids: CASSQVQGNYEQYF. CDR3 nucleotide sequence: TGCGCCAGCAGCCAAGTACAGGGAAACTACGAGCAGTACTTC.

The DNA for the CDR3 is TGTGCTACGGCCCAGGCGCGTAATTCACCCCTCCACTTT. Amino acid sequence: CATAQARNSPLHF. V is TRBV7-2 and J is TRBJ1-6; D gene uncertain. This CDR3 spans 13 amino acids. Germline V CDR1 and CDR2: SGHTA, FQGNSA.

This chain joins TRBV5-1 and TRBJ1-1; D may be TRBD1 (5 bases). Trimming shortened V by 0 bases and J by 5 bases, and 14 bases separated the two germline ends. This CDR3 is built from 15 residues. In germline, CDR1 is SGHRS, CDR2 YFSETQ. The CDR3 is CASSLEGQIITEAFF. The CDR3 nucleotides are TGCGCCAGCAGCTTGGAGGGGCAGATAATAACTGAAGCTTTCTTT. Variable domain in full (rest from reference TRBV5-1 and TRBJ1-1): KAGVTQTPRYLIKTRGQQVTLSCSPISGHRSVSWYQQTPGQGLQFLFEYFSETQRNKGNFPGRFSGRQFSNSRSEMNVSTLELGDSALYLCASSLEGQIITEAFFGQGTRLTVV.

The genes are TRBV9 and TRBJ2-7; the D gene is possibly TRBD2 (6 bases). V shed 2 bases and J shed 1 base, with 16 bases lying between them. The CDR3 loop spans 16 amino acids. Germline V gene sequence: CDR1 SGDLS, CDR2 YYNGEE. CDR3 in DNA: TGTGCCAGCAGCGTCGGCTTGGGGGAGGAGTCCTACGAGCAGTACTTC. This gives the protein CASSVGLGEESYEQYF.

This chain joins TRBV10-2 and TRBJ2-1, with 16 bases identical to TRBD2. The CDR3 runs to 14 residues. The trim removed 6 bases at V and 9 bases at J, leaving 2 bases unmatched. Germline values: CDR1 WSHSY, CDR2 SAAADI. CDR3 in amino acids: CASSGTSGGVEQFF. The CDR3 DNA reads TGCGCCAGCAGCGGGACTAGCGGGGGGGTTGAGCAGTTCTTC.

CDR3 residues: CASSLGTGRRNTEAFF. The CDR3 bases are TGTGCCAGCAGCCTAGGGACAGGAAGGCGTAACACTGAAGCTTTCTTT. The chain carries TRBV5-6 and TRBJ1-1; 8 bases are a match to TRBD1. The CDR3 is 16 residues long. Trimming removed 4 bases from V and 2 bases from J; junction bases left unmatched: 10. The germline gives CDR1 SGHDT, CDR2 YYEEEE.

This chain joins TRBV11-2 and TRBJ1-2; 7 nucleotides match TRBD1. From germline, CDR1 is SGHAT and CDR2 FQNNGV. This CDR3 is built from 14 residues. After removal of 5 bases from V and 3 bases from J, the junction contained 6 bases not matched to a gene. DNA of the CDR3: TGTGCCAGCAGCGCAGCCCAGGGGGACTATGGCTACACCTTC. This codes for CASSAAQGDYGYTF. Variable domain in full (rest from reference TRBV11-2 and TRBJ1-2): EAGVAQSPRYKIIEKRQSVAFWCNPISGHATLYWYQQILGQGPKLLIQFQNNGVVDDSQLPKDRFSAERLKGVDSTLKIQPAKLEDSAVYLCASSAAQGDYGYTFGSGTRLTVV.

This clone was seen a handful of times. The chain's CDR3 is CASTGTGESYEQYF. The CDR3 nucleotides are TGTGCCAGCACCGGGACAGGGGAATCCTACGAGCAGTACTTC. The chain has TRBV6-4 and TRBJ2-7, with 10 bases fitting TRBD1. Losses at the gene ends were 7 bases for V and 1 base for J; bases not matched to a gene: 4. Germline V gene sequence: CDR1 MRHNA, CDR2 SNTAGT. The CDR3 extends over 14 amino acids.

This chain uses TRBV6-5 with TRBJ2-1; 7 nucleotides match TRBD2. With 4 bases clipped from V and 0 bases from J, the junction kept 3 bases outside the gene matches. CDR1 MNHEY and CDR2 SVGAGI come from the germline V gene. The CDR3 consists of 15 residues. The CDR3 is CASSSSGNSYNEQFF. Here the CDR3 DNA reads TGTGCCAGCAGTTCTAGCGGTAACTCCTACAATGAGCAGTTCTTC.

This clone was counted once. The chain is built from TRBV10-3 and TRBJ2-1, with 7 bases identical to TRBD2. Per germline, CDR1 ENHRY and CDR2 SYGVKD. V trimming: 2 bases; J trimming: 1 base; junction bases outside the gene matches: 5. The CDR3 is 16 amino acids. The CDR3: CAISELLAVSYNEQFF. The DNA for the CDR3 is TGTGCCATCAGTGAGCTTCTAGCGGTGTCCTACAATGAGCAGTTCTTC.